This T cell receptor (beta chain) came from a study of OX40 agonist ivuxolimab in advanced cancers. Study background: Partial responses were achieved by three patients: one hepatocellular carcinoma, two cutaneous melanoma. Study findings and constraints: Average numbers of expanded clones were greater in CD8+ T cells than in CD4+.

Sampling of blood occurred at baseline, cycle 4 day 1, and cycle 7 day 1. As concerns this clone: Its target is not known.

TCRdb's table, derived via immunoSEQ multiplex PCR, lists solely in-frame clones and lacks some. The sample contains around 100,000 clones, 91% of which appear only once. The length of the CDR3 is 11 residues. Between the trimmed V and J ends, which lost 11 bases and 2 bases, there was a span of 9 bases. In germline, CDR1 is SNHLY, CDR2 FYNNEI. V and J are TRBV2 and TRBJ2-5, with D perhaps matching TRBD1 (6 bases). The source of this sequence is an adult with an advanced solid tumor such as melanoma, head and neck, liver or kidney cancer. Source: CD4+ or CD8+ T cells sorted from blood, taken in a trial of the OX40 agonist ivuxolimab. CDR3 in DNA: TGTGCCGGAACAGGGCAAGAGACCCAGTACTTC. Protein: CAGTGQETQYF.